This entry lists 4 T cell receptor beta chains sequenced from one sample in a study of cytomegalovirus exposure and HLA in healthy donors (dated by TCRdb to about 2017). The library was built by means of the immunoSEQ multiplex PCR assay. For the multiplex PCR, a mixture combining 60 forward primers for TCR Vbeta segments and 13 reverse primers for TCR Jbeta segments was used. TCRdb took over this immuneACCESS table, retaining in-frame rearrangements with V and J assigned. Such tables are incomplete; in checked studies, under half of the missing clones stem from an unresolved V gene, and the remainder is unexplained. The sample data list roughly 100,000 clones, and approximately 76% of these were observed just once. The biggest ten clones account for over 6% of the sample. Material: PBMCs. All receptors come from a man aged 40-50 years in good health and CMV-seropositive.

V is TRBV2 and J is TRBJ2-1, with 9 bases that match TRBD2. Germline-derived CDR1 and CDR2 are SNHLY and FYNNEI. The CDR3 contains 16 residues. V dropped 5 bases and J dropped 6; count of bases not matched to a gene: 11. CDR3 sequence: CASSSYSGGWGNEQFF. DNA for the CDR3: TGTGCCAGCAGTTCCTATAGCGGGGGTTGGGGCAATGAGCAGTTCTTC.

This chain connects TRBV7-8 to TRBJ2-7, with D unresolved. CDR3 length: 16 amino acids. Germline CDR1 reads SGHVS; CDR2 reads FQNEAQ. V was clipped by 1 base and J by 3 bases, with 16 bases between them. CDR3 coding DNA: TGTGCCAGCAGCTTAGTCTTCTCAGGATTCGACTACGAGCAGTACTTC. It specifies CASSLVFSGFDYEQYF. Using reference TRBV7-8 and TRBJ2-7 for the parts outside the CDR3, the full variable domain is GAGVSQSPRYKVAKRGQDVALRCDPISGHVSLFWYQQALGQGPEFLTYFQNEAQLDKSGLPSDRFFAERPEGSVSTLKIQRTQQEDSAVYLCASSLVFSGFDYEQYFGPGTRLTVT.

This chain connects TRBV5-1 to TRBJ2-3, with D maybe TRBD1 (6 bases). Germline values: CDR1 SGHRS, CDR2 YFSETQ. The V end was cut by 1 base, the J end by 3 bases, with 6 bases between. This CDR3 has 13 residues. Here the CDR3 reads CASSLQGTDTQYF. The CDR3 coding sequence is TGCGCCAGCAGCTTGCAGGGGACAGATACGCAGTATTTT.

The chain is built from TRBV7-2 and TRBJ2-1; D gene uncertain. Germline CDR1 reads SGHTA; CDR2 reads FQGNSA. Trimming shortened V by 10 bases and J by 5 bases, and 12 bases separated the two germline ends. The CDR3 loop spans 12 amino acids. As DNA, the CDR3 is TGTGCCACACAGCTATTACACAATGAGCAGTTCTTC. It specifies CATQLLHNEQFF.